This T cell receptor (beta chain) came from a study of T cells in Graves' hyperthyroidism and ophthalmopathy. Whole-study results and caveats: Within blood appeared most thyroid clonotypes that had expanded above 0.001.

There were TCR beta CDR3 regions amplified from RNA transcripts. Primed by the HTBI set, a first-round RT-PCR was run on the TCR CDR3. TCRdb reprocessed the multiplex PCR reads via MiXCR and lists one record per CDR3 protein. The sample lists approximately 510,000 distinct CDR3 sequences; less than 25% were seen once. Of note for this clonotype: What it binds is not known.

Losses at the gene ends were 1 base for V and 2 bases for J; bases not matched to a gene: 5. This CDR3 spans 16 amino acids. Sequencing was carried out using blood. This sequence joins TRBV12-3 or TRBV12-4 and TRBJ1-5, with 7 bases lining up with TRBD1. The TCR was taken from a man aged 18 to 29 with Graves' hyperthyroidism. The CDR3 DNA reads as TGTGCCAGCAGTTTAGGCCCTACAGGGGGCAATCAGCCCCAGCATTTT. It translates to CASSLGPTGGNQPQHF.